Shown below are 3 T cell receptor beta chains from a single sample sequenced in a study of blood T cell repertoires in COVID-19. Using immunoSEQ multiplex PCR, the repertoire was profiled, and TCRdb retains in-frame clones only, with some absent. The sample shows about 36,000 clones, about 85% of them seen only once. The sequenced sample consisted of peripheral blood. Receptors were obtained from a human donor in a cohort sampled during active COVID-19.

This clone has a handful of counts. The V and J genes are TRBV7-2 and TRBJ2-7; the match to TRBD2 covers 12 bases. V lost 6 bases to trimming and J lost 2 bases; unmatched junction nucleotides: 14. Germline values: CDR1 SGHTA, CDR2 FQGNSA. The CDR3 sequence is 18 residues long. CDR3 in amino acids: CASSQTSGGRVGAYEQYF. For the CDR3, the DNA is TGTGCCAGCAGTCAGACTAGCGGGGGACGCGTCGGGGCCTACGAGCAGTACTTC.

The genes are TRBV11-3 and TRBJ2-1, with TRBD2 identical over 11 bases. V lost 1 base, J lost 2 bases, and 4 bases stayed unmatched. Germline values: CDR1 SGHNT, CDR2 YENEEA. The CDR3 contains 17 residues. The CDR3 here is CASSLALSGGAYNEQFF. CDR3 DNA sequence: TGTGCCAGCAGCTTAGCCCTTAGCGGGGGGGCCTACAATGAGCAGTTCTTC.

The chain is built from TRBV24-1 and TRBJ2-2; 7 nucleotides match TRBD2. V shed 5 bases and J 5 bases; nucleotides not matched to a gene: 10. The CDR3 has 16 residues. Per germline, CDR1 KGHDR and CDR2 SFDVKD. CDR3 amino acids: CATSGGGPMRTGELFF. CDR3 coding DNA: TGTGCCACCAGTGGGGGGGGACCCATGAGGACCGGGGAGCTGTTTTTT.